One and the same sample provided the 17 T cell receptor beta chains below, sequenced in a study of T cells after yellow fever vaccination. TCRdb independently ran MiXCR on the 5' RACE reads; one entry per CDR3 protein. This table holds about 330,000 distinct CDR3 sequences, 4.1% found once. The specimen comprised PBMCs, sampled 5 days after the yellow fever booster vaccination. All receptors derive from a young man who received the YFV17D yellow fever vaccine.

The sample holds a few counts of this clonotype. J is TRBJ2-7 and V is TRBV6-6, with a tentative D call TRBD2 (6 bases). V lost 5 bases to trimming and J lost 2 bases, with 16 bases between them. Germline CDR1 is MNHNY and CDR2 is SVGAGI (reference sequence). This CDR3 is built from 15 residues. CDR3 nucleotide sequence: TGTGCCAGCAGTCAAAGATACGGGGGAGCCTACGAGCAGTACTTC. Its protein is CASSQRYGGAYEQYF.

This clonotype was found a few times. V gene TRBV4-3 combines with J gene TRBJ1-2; TRBD1 aligns across 7 bases. Germline-derived CDR1 and CDR2 are LGHNA and YSLEER. V lost 0 bases and J lost 4; bases outside the gene matches: 2. The CDR3 is 14 amino acids. The CDR3 coding sequence is TGCGCCAGCAGCCAAGATCGGACAGGCTATGGCTACACCTTC. Translated, it gives CASSQDRTGYGYTF.

The V and J genes are TRBV7-2 and TRBJ2-5; D perhaps matches TRBD2 (6 bases). This CDR3 is 15 amino acids long. CDR1 and CDR2 (germline): SGHTA, FQGNSA. Trimming left V 6 bases short and J 2 bases short, with 16 bases between. CDR3: CASRVGSGRQETQYF. CDR3 nucleotides: TGTGCCAGCAGAGTAGGGTCGGGGAGGCAAGAGACCCAGTACTTC.

Many counts were recorded for this clonotype. This chain links TRBV29-1 with TRBJ1-4; the D is unclear. This CDR3 region has 16 residues. Germline V gene sequence: CDR1 SQVTM, CDR2 ANQGSEA. V was pared by 0 bases and J by 5 bases, with 16 bases between. The CDR3 is CSVEDDRPSANEKLFF. The CDR3 coding sequence is TGCAGCGTTGAAGACGATCGTCCTTCAGCAAATGAAAAACTGTTTTTT.

In regard to this clonotype: This may come from a read error, since a much larger clone is one base off. V and J are TRBV4-3 and TRBJ1-2; D gene unclear. The CDR3 loop spans 13 amino acids. Germline CDR1 and CDR2: LGHNA and YSLEER. CDR3 protein: CASSPTRAPGYPF. As DNA, the CDR3 is TGCGCCAGCAGCCCCACCCGGGCTCCTGGCTACCCCTTC.

This chain connects TRBV29-1 to TRBJ2-3; possibly TRBD2 for D (6 bases). V dropped 7 bases and J dropped 0 bases, with 17 bases sitting between them. Germline V CDR1 and CDR2: SQVTM, ANQGSEA. The CDR3 has 15 residues. DNA of the CDR3: TGCAGCGCCATTTTTCGGGAGTTAAGCACAGATACGCAGTATTTT. This gives the protein CSAIFRELSTDTQYF.

V usage is TRBV18 and J usage is TRBJ1-5, with D hard to call. The V gene lost 2 bases and the J gene lost 4 bases, with 6 bases spanning the gap. The CDR3 has 13 residues. Germline values: CDR1 KGHSH, CDR2 LQKENI. The CDR3 DNA reads TGTGCCAGCTCACCATCCGAGAATCAGCCCCAGCATTTT. It specifies CASSPSENQPQHF.

The rearrangement uses TRBV7-9 and TRBJ1-3, with D hard to call. Between the trimmed V and J ends, which lost 3 bases and 1 base, there was a span of 4 bases. This CDR3 spans 13 amino acids. Germline assignment: CDR1 SEHNR and CDR2 FQNEAQ (reference sequence). This CDR3 is CASSLQSGNTIYF. The CDR3 DNA sequence: TGTGCCAGCAGCTTGCAGTCTGGAAACACCATATATTTT.

The rearrangement joins TRBV4-3 to TRBJ2-1; 9 nucleotides align to TRBD2. The CDR3 contains 16 residues. J was trimmed by 8 bases and V by 0 bases; bases with no gene match: 8. Germline CDR1 is LGHNA and CDR2 is YSLEER. The CDR3: CASSQEVASGAHEQFF. In nucleotides, the CDR3 is TGCGCCAGCAGCCAAGAAGTGGCTAGCGGGGCCCATGAGCAGTTCTTC.

The sample holds a few counts of this clonotype. This chain uses TRBV28 with TRBJ2-3; 9 nucleotides agree with TRBD2. The germline CDR1 and CDR2 sequences are MDHEN and SYDVKM. Trimming took 2 bases from V and 4 from J; bases not matched to a gene: 10. The CDR3 is 17 amino acids. Written as DNA, the CDR3 is TGTGCCAGCAGTTTAGATGTGGCGGGGGGGCCACCAGATACGCAGTATTTT. This encodes CASSLDVAGGPPDTQYF.

CDR3 in amino acids: CASSTLAGGDNEQFF. In DNA, the CDR3 is TGCGCCAGCAGCACACTAGCGGGGGGGGACAATGAGCAGTTCTTC. The V call is TRBV5-1, the J call TRBJ2-1, with 13 bases matching TRBD2. The ends lost 4 bases at V and 5 bases at J; junction bases unmatched: 3. This CDR3 contains 15 residues. Germline V lookup: CDR1 SGHRS, CDR2 YFSETQ.

The rearrangement links TRBV12-3 or TRBV12-4 to TRBJ2-7; the match to TRBD2 covers 8 bases. This CDR3 has 14 residues. Trimming took 5 bases from V and 1 from J; bases not matched to a gene: 4. CDR3 sequence: CASSRSGVSYEQYF. In nucleotides, the CDR3 is TGTGCCAGCAGTCGTAGCGGGGTGTCCTACGAGCAGTACTTC.

The sample holds a few counts of this clonotype. The chain couples TRBV12-3 or TRBV12-4 to TRBJ1-1; 8 bases line up with TRBD1. With 7 bases clipped from V and 4 bases from J, the junction kept 8 bases outside the gene matches. CDR3 length equals 14 residues. The CDR3 reads CASTRTGLGTEAFF. The CDR3, as DNA: TGTGCCAGCACCCGGACAGGGCTGGGCACTGAAGCTTTCTTT.

The sample holds many counts of this clonotype. CDR3 in DNA: TGTGCCAGCAGCTTCAGGGGGCCTCAGCCCCAGCATTTT. Protein product: CASSFRGPQPQHF. The chain couples TRBV7-2 to TRBJ1-5, with 8 bases lining up with TRBD1. The CDR3 has 13 residues. J was trimmed by 6 bases and V by 3 bases; bases with no gene match: 1. Germline V gene data show CDR1 as SGHTA and CDR2 as FQGNSA. Drawing the rest from reference TRBV7-2 and TRBJ1-5, the complete variable domain is GAGVSQSPSNKVTEKGKDVELRCDPISGHTALYWYRQSLGQGLEFLIYFQGNSAPDKSGLPSDRFSAERTGGSVSTLTIQRTQQEDSAVYLCASSFRGPQPQHFGDGTRLSIL.

The chain has TRBV12-3 or TRBV12-4 and TRBJ1-2; 12 positions agree with TRBD1. The J segment lost 7 bases and the V segment lost 4 bases, leaving 4 bases of the junction unmatched. The CDR3 extends over 14 amino acids. Written as DNA, the CDR3 is TGTGCCAGCAGTTGGGGACAGGGGGCGTCTGGCTACACCTTC. It codes for CASSWGQGASGYTF.

Only a few counts were recorded for this clonotype. The genes are TRBV21-1 and TRBJ2-5; the DNA was not used to check the table's D call, TRBD1. TRBV21-1 is given as a pseudogene. The CDR3 runs 16 residues. In nucleotides, the CDR3 is TGTGCCAGCAGCAAAGGCGTGGGGGGAACGAAAGAGACCCAGTACTTC. It encodes CASSKGVGGTKETQYF.

V gene TRBV28 combines with J gene TRBJ1-2; perhaps TRBD1 as D (6 bases). The germline gives CDR1 MDHEN, CDR2 SYDVKM. The CDR3 is 16 residues long. The V gene lost 2 bases and the J gene lost 8 bases, with 21 bases spanning the gap. CDR3 nucleotide sequence: TGTGCCAGCAGTTTAACGGTGGGCTCGGGGGCTCGCGGCTACACCTTC. Protein product: CASSLTVGSGARGYTF.